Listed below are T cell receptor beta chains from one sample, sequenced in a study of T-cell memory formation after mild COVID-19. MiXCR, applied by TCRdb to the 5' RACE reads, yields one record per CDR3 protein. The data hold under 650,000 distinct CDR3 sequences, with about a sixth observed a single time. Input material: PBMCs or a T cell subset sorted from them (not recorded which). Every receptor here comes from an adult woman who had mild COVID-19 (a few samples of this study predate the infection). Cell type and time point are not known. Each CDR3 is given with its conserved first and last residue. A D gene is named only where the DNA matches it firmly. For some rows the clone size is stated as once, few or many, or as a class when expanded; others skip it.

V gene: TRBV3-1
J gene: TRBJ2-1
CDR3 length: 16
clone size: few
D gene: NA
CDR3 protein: CASSQAGGAGWNEQFF
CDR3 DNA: TGTGCCAGCAGCCAAGCAGGAGGGGCGGGGTGGAATGAGCAGTTCTTC

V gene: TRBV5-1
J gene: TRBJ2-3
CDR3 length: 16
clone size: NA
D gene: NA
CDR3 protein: CASSAAWSTSTDTQYF
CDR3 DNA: TGCGCCAGCAGCGCCGCTTGGAGTACTAGCACAGATACGCAGTATTTT

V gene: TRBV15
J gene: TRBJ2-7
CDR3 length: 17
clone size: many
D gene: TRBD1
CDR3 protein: CATSRVIGTGSREGQYF
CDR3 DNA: TGTGCCACCAGCAGAGTAATAGGGACAGGGAGTCGAGAAGGGCAGTACTTC

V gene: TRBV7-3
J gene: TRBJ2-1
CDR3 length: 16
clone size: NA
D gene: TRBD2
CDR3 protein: CASSKGGGRAYNEQFF
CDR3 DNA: TGTGCCAGCAGCAAGGGAGGTGGGAGGGCCTACAATGAGCAGTTCTTC

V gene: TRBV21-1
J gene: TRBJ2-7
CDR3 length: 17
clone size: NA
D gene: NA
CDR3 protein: CASSSAREWASSYEQYF
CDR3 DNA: TGTGCCAGCAGCTCGGCGCGGGAGTGGGCGAGCTCCTACGAGCAGTACTTC

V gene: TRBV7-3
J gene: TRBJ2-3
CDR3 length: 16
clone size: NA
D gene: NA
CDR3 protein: CASSSRLLVGADTQYF
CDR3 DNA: TGTGCCAGCAGCTCGAGGCTCCTAGTGGGTGCAGATACGCAGTATTTT

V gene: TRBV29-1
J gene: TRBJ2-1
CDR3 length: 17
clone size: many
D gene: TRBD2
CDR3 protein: CSVGQLAGGAMNNEQFF
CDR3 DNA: TGCAGCGTTGGGCAACTAGCGGGAGGGGCTATGAACAATGAGCAGTTCTTC

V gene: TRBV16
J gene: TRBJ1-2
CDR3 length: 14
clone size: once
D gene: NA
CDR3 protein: CASSQSKEAFGYTF
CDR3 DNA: TGTGCCAGCAGCCAATCAAAGGAGGCTTTCGGCTACACCTTC

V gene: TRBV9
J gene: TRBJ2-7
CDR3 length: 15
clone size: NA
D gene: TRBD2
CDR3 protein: CASSPVGGPSYEQYF
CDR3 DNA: TGTGCCAGCAGCCCGGTGGGAGGGCCTTCCTACGAGCAGTACTTC

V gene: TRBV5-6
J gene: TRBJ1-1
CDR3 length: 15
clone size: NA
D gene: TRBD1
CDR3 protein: CASSLWDRYNTEAFF
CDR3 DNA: TGTGCCAGCAGCTTGTGGGACAGGTATAACACTGAAGCTTTCTTT

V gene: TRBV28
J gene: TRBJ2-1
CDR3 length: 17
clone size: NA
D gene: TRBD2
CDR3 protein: CASSYILAGAPYNEQFF
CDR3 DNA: TGTGCCAGCAGTTATATACTAGCGGGAGCCCCCTACAATGAGCAGTTCTTC

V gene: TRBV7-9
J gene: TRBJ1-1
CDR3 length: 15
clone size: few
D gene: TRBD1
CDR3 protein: CASSLVAGGQTEAFF
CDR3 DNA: TGTGCCAGCAGCTTAGTGGCAGGGGGCCAGACTGAAGCTTTCTTT

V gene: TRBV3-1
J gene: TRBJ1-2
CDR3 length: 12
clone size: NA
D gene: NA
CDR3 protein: CASSQLGYGYTF
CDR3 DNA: TGTGCCAGCAGCCAACTGGGGTATGGCTACACCTTC